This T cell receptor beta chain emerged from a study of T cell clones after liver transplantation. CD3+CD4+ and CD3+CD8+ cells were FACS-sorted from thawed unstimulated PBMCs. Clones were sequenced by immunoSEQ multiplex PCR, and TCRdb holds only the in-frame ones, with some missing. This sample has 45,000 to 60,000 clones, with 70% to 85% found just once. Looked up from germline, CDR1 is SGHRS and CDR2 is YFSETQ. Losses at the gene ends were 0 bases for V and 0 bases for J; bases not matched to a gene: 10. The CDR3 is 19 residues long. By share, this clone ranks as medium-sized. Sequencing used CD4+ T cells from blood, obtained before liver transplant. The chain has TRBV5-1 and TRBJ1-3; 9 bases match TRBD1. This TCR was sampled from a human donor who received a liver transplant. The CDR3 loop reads CASSLVPQGASSSGNTIYF. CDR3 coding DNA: TGCGCCAGCAGCTTGGTGCCACAGGGGGCTTCATCCTCTGGAAACACCATATATTTT.